Included here is one TCR beta chain sequence, with context. Its antigen is undetermined. J lost 8 bases, V lost 2 bases, and 13 bases had no gene match. This CDR3 region has 17 residues. CDR1 and CDR2 from the germline V gene are SGHDN and FVKESK. The data belong to a study of shared clonotypes between healthy human individuals. Study-wide results and caveats: Sampling involved blood alone; tissue repertoires likely differ.

Using immunoSEQ multiplex PCR, the repertoire was profiled, and TCRdb retains in-frame clones only, with some absent. Among around 440,000 clones listed, roughly three quarters were seen once. This chain uses TRBV14 with TRBJ2-1; 9 bases map to TRBD2. The sample comprised PBMCs. The sequence was obtained from a woman in her forties in good health. Some clones in this sample may be carry-over from other donors' samples. CDR3 bases: TGTGCCAGCAGCCAACTCATAGCGGGAGCCGCGTTCGATGAGCAGTTCTTC. Protein product: CASSQLIAGAAFDEQFF. Supplemented by reference TRBV14 and TRBJ2-1, the full variable domain reads EAGVTQFPSHSVIEKGQTVTLRCDPISGHDNLYWYRRVMGKEIKFLLHFVKESKQDESGMPNNRFLAERTGGTYSTLKVQPAELEDSGVYFCASSQLIAGAAFDEQFFGPGTRLTVL.